Following are 2 T cell receptor beta chains from one sample sequenced in a study of cytomegalovirus exposure and HLA in healthy donors. With 60 Vbeta and 13 Jbeta primers, the PCR was carried out. Clones were read by immunoSEQ multiplex PCR, and TCRdb kept only the in-frame ones, dropping some. Here the sample spans more than 250,000 clones, approximately 90% being singletons. The sequencing sample was made of PBMCs. The receptors were gathered from a woman aged 18-35 years in good health and CMV-seronegative.

The J gene is TRBJ1-3, the V gene TRBV27, with D perhaps matching TRBD1 (6 bases). V shed 7 bases and J shed 0 bases, with 25 bases lying between them. In germline, CDR1 is MNHEY, CDR2 SMNVEV (reference sequence). The CDR3 extends over 19 amino acids. CDR3 sequence (DNA): TGTGCCAGCAAAACATCCACCCCCAGGGGTAACGACTCTGGAAACACCATATATTTT. Residues: CASKTSTPRGNDSGNTIYF.

This clone was recorded once. CDR3 DNA: TGTGCCAGCAGCGCCGACAGGGGGCAATCCGGGGAGCTGTTTTTT. It is translated as CASSADRGQSGELFF. The genes are TRBV7-7 and TRBJ2-2, with TRBD1 matching over 10 bases. J was trimmed by 6 bases and V by 5 bases; bases with no gene match: 6. Germline CDR1 SSHAT, CDR2 FNYEAQ (reference sequence). This CDR3 is 15 amino acids long.